The rows below give T cell receptor beta chains drawn from one sample of a study of Ad26.COV2.S vaccination and SARS-CoV-2 variants. Assay used: immunoSEQ multiplex PCR; TCRdb lists only in-frame clones, some missing. The data contain roughly 700,000 clones, around 89% of them singletons. Sequencing used peripheral blood, obtained in a trial of Ad26.COV2.S vaccine versus placebo. The source of these receptors is a person aged 18-65 years who received the Ad26.COV2.S COVID-19 vaccine or a placebo. Each CDR3 is given with its conserved first and last residue.

CDR3 protein	CDR3 length	V gene	J gene
CASRVPGWINYGYTF	15	TRBV19	TRBJ1-2
CATAGGTNEKLFF	13	TRBV10-3	TRBJ1-4
CASSLGLLASNEQFF	15	TRBV18	TRBJ2-1
CASSLAATRGETQYF	15	TRBV5-4	TRBJ2-5
CASSSNRQFNEKLFF	15	TRBV5-6	TRBJ1-4
CASSNRGSLWEQYF	14	TRBV6-6	TRBJ2-7
CASSLNFAGTNTGELFF	17	TRBV7-2	TRBJ2-2
CASSGIGLKQETQYF	15	TRBV11-2	TRBJ2-5
CASNTAGGGSPLHF	14	TRBV28	TRBJ1-6
CASSGTNTDTQYF	13	TRBV19	TRBJ2-3
CASSPSGAGGGYEQYF	16	TRBV5-1	TRBJ2-7
CASSVTTGAALDTQYF	16	TRBV9	TRBJ2-3
CASRLSNRGEQYF	13	TRBV27	TRBJ2-7
CASSPYTDTQYF	12	TRBV12-3/TRBV12-4	TRBJ2-3
CASSYMGAGTGELFF	15	TRBV6-5	TRBJ2-2
CAWSEAGETQYF	12	TRBV30	TRBJ2-5
CASSPPLIAGNYNEQFF	17	TRBV18	TRBJ2-1
CSATSQNIQYF	11	TRBV20-1	TRBJ2-4
CASSPGWTAAGTGELFF	17	TRBV9	TRBJ2-2
CASSLWHTGELFF	13	TRBV27	TRBJ2-2
CSARHHNEQFF	11	TRBV20-1	TRBJ2-1
CASSLERDQPQHF	13	TRBV5-6	TRBJ1-5
CATNTGETQYF	11	TRBV18	TRBJ2-5